One sample yielded the 27 T cell receptor beta chains listed below, sequenced in a study of cytomegalovirus exposure and HLA in healthy donors. Vbeta (60) and Jbeta (13) primers were used in the PCR. The protocol was immunoSEQ multiplex PCR, while the TCRdb copy is restricted to in-frame clones and leaves out a portion. The sample includes roughly 97,000 clones, about 9.5% of them seen just once. The specimen sequenced was PBMCs. Receptors were obtained from a man aged 40-49 years in good health and CMV-seropositive.

There are a few counts of this clone. This chain joins TRBV5-1 and TRBJ2-2, with D possibly TRBD2 on 5 matching bases. V lost 4 bases, J lost 2 bases, and 12 bases lay in between. The CDR3 loop spans 15 amino acids. Germline CDR1 reads SGHRS; CDR2 reads YFSETQ. CDR3 amino acids: CASSRGGLNTGELFF. CDR3 sequence (DNA): TGCGCCAGCAGCCGGGGTGGGCTAAACACCGGGGAGCTGTTTTTT.

This clone was picked up a small number of times. CDR3 DNA sequence: TGTGCCAGTAGTATGGCCGGGACAGGGGAGTTCTACGAGCAGTACTTC. Translation gives CASSMAGTGEFYEQYF. This rearrangement joins TRBV19 to TRBJ2-7; TRBD1 matches at 10 bases. The V and J ends lost 3 bases and 3 bases, in that order; junction bases with no gene match: 8. Germline values: CDR1 LNHDA, CDR2 SQIVND (reference sequence). The CDR3 runs to 16 residues.

This sequence joins TRBV28 and TRBJ1-5, with D uncertain. V lost 7 bases, J lost 6 bases, and 13 bases lay in between. The V gene's germline CDR1 is MDHEN and CDR2 SYDVKM. This CDR3 spans 13 amino acids. The CDR3 protein is CASNRGRGQPQHF. CDR3 DNA sequence: TGTGCCAGCAATCGGGGTCGGGGTCAGCCCCAGCATTTT.

Regarding this clone: Other DNA sequences from this sample encode an identical CDR3 as well. V is TRBV10-3 and J is TRBJ1-1, with D possibly matching TRBD1 (6 bases). Germline V CDR1 and CDR2: ENHRY, SYGVKD. The CDR3 loop spans 13 amino acids. Trimming shortened V by 7 bases and J by 0 bases, and 9 bases separated the two germline ends. CDR3 region: CAIKGELNTEAFF. The DNA for the CDR3 is TGTGCCATCAAGGGGGAACTGAACACTGAAGCTTTCTTT.

V is TRBV19 and J is TRBJ1-2, with D perhaps TRBD1 (5 bases). The germline V gene has CDR1 LNHDA and CDR2 SQIVND (reference sequence). Trimming took 3 bases from V and 6 from J, leaving 14 bases between them. This CDR3 comprises 14 residues. CDR3 loop: CASSMQGEVDGYTF. DNA of the CDR3: TGTGCCAGTAGTATGCAAGGGGAAGTGGATGGCTACACCTTC. Based on the CDR3 plus reference TRBV19 and TRBJ1-2, the full variable domain is DGGITQSPKYLFRKEGQNVTLSCEQNLNHDAMYWYRQDPGQGLRLIYYSQIVNDFQKGDIAEGYSVSREKKESFPLTVTSAQKNPTAFYLCASSMQGEVDGYTFGSGTRLTVV.

V and J are TRBV5-4 and TRBJ2-2, with TRBD2 matching over 8 bases. This CDR3 region has 15 residues. The germline V gene encodes CDR1 SGHNT and CDR2 YYREEE (reference sequence). V lost 2 bases, J lost 7 bases, and 7 bases stayed unmatched. The CDR3: CASSFGTSIGGELFF. In DNA form, the CDR3 reads TGTGCCAGCAGCTTTGGGACTAGTATCGGCGGGGAGCTGTTTTTT.

This clone was observed a handful of times. V gene TRBV27 combines with J gene TRBJ1-5, with TRBD1 identical over 7 bases. The CDR3 extends over 14 amino acids. J gave up 4 bases and V 8 bases, and 8 bases lay outside the gene matches. Germline V gene lookup returns CDR1 MNHEY and CDR2 SMNVEV (reference sequence). This CDR3 is CASRETGKNQPQHF. The CDR3 DNA follows: TGTGCCAGCCGTGAGACAGGGAAAAATCAGCCCCAGCATTTT.

V usage is TRBV25-1 and J usage is TRBJ2-6, with D possibly matching TRBD1 (5 bases). The length of the CDR3 is 16 residues. Looked up from germline, CDR1 is MGHDK and CDR2 is SYGVNS. V dropped 8 bases and J dropped 0 bases, with 14 bases sitting between them. Written as DNA, the CDR3 is TGTGCCAGCGGGGCCATGGGGCCCTCTGGGGCCAACGTCCTGACTTTC. Translated, it gives CASGAMGPSGANVLTF. Together with reference TRBV25-1 and TRBJ2-6, the CDR3 gives the full variable domain: EADIYQTPRYLVIGTGKKITLECSQTMGHDKMYWYQQDPGMELHLIHYSYGVNSTEKGDLSSESTVSRIRTEHFPLTLESARPSHTSQYLCASGAMGPSGANVLTFGAGSRLTVL.

The chain joins TRBV5-1 to TRBJ2-2; D not certain. CDR1 SGHRS and CDR2 YFSETQ come from the germline V gene. This CDR3 is 13 amino acids long. V lost 3 bases and J 4 bases, leaving 7 bases between the germline ends. As DNA, the CDR3 is TGCGCCAGCAGCTCGGGTTTCACCGGGGAGCTGTTTTTT. This codes for CASSSGFTGELFF.

This clone was counted between two and nine times. V gene TRBV12-5 combines with J gene TRBJ2-1; 7 nucleotides agree with TRBD2. Trimming removed 3 bases from V and 10 bases from J; junction bases left unmatched: 6. Germline CDR1 LGHNT, CDR2 FRNRAP. This CDR3 region has 13 residues. The CDR3 DNA reads as TGTGCTAGTGGTTTCGAGGCTAGCGGAGAGCAGTTCTTC. Translation gives CASGFEASGEQFF. The full variable domain, completed using reference TRBV12-5 and TRBJ2-1, is DARVTQTPRHKVTEMGQEVTMRCQPILGHNTVFWYRQTMMQGLELLAYFRNRAPLDDSGMPKDRFSAEMPDATLATLKIQPSEPRDSAVYFCASGFEASGEQFFGPGTRLTVL.

The chain links TRBV30 to TRBJ2-5; D perhaps matches TRBD1 (6 bases). The V gene lost 4 bases and the J gene lost 2 bases, with 14 bases spanning the gap. This CDR3 is built from 14 residues. Germline CDR1 and CDR2: GTSNPN and SVGIG (reference sequence). The CDR3 protein is CAWNRQVGQETQYF. For the CDR3, the DNA is TGTGCCTGGAACCGACAGGTCGGGCAAGAGACCCAGTACTTC.

A word on this clone: An end of the junction differs from the germline gene, which may be a read error. V gene TRBV6-1 combines with J gene TRBJ1-5, with 7 bases identical to TRBD1. Germline V lookup: CDR1 MNHNS, CDR2 SASEGT. The CDR3 runs 12 residues. CDR3 sequence reads: CASIGTDGPRHF. The CDR3 DNA reads as TGTGCCAGCATTGGGACAGATGGGCCCCGGCATTTT.

The genes are TRBV27 and TRBJ2-1, with 9 bases aligning to TRBD2. Germline lookup yields CDR1 MNHEY and CDR2 SMNVEV (reference sequence). The CDR3 has 16 residues. V trimming: 8 bases; J trimming: 8 bases; junction bases outside the gene matches: 16. The CDR3: CASAEPLSGRPHEQFF. The DNA of the CDR3 is TGTGCCAGCGCTGAGCCCCTTAGCGGGAGACCCCATGAGCAGTTCTTC.

CDR3 residues: CASSLGLAGGGEQFF. CDR3 nucleotides: TGTGCCAGCAGCTTGGGACTAGCGGGAGGGGGTGAGCAGTTCTTC. V gene TRBV5-6 combines with J gene TRBJ2-1; 14 bases map to TRBD2. V dropped 0 bases and J dropped 9; count of bases not matched to a gene: 2. The CDR3 length is 15 residues. Germline-derived CDR1 and CDR2 are SGHDT and YYEEEE.

This clone has more than one count but fewer than ten. The chain joins TRBV6-5 to TRBJ1-2; the match to TRBD1 covers 10 bases. The CDR3 covers 14 residues. Germline CDR1 and CDR2: MNHEY and SVGAGI. J was trimmed by 7 bases and V by 4 bases; bases with no gene match: 6. CDR3 DNA: TGTGCCAGCAGTTTGGACAGGGGGGCGGTTGGCTACACCTTC. This codes for CASSLDRGAVGYTF.

This sequence joins TRBV19 and TRBJ2-5, with 7 bases fitting TRBD1. The closer fit of TRBJ2-7 to the DNA end suggests the J call may be wrong. CDR3 length: 15 residues. Germline lookup yields CDR1 LNHDA and CDR2 SQIVND (reference sequence). As DNA, the CDR3 is TGTGCCAGTAGTATTCGGGACAGTTCTCCCTACGAGCAGTACTTC. It encodes CASSIRDSSPYEQYF.

CDR3 sequence reads: CASSQAGTEAFF. For the CDR3, the DNA is TGCGCCAGCAGCCAAGCAGGGACAGAAGCTTTCTTT. The chain joins TRBV4-1 to TRBJ1-1, with D tentatively TRBD1 (6 bases). The V end was cut by 1 base, the J end by 8 bases, with 8 bases between. This CDR3 has 12 amino acids. The germline V gene encodes CDR1 MGHRA and CDR2 YSYEKL.

This clone was counted a few times. The J gene is TRBJ2-2, the V gene TRBV28; 9 nucleotides align to TRBD2. The germline gives CDR1 MDHEN, CDR2 SYDVKM. The CDR3 runs 17 residues. With V trimmed by 5 bases and J by 2 bases, 9 bases remained unmatched. CDR3 nucleotides: TGTGCCAGCAGTATCTCGACCCTAGCGGGAAACACCGGGGAGCTGTTTTTT. This sequence encodes CASSISTLAGNTGELFF.

This chain joins TRBV6-4 and TRBJ2-1; 8 positions agree with TRBD1. This CDR3 is built from 13 residues. After removal of 5 bases from V and 6 bases from J, the junction contained 3 bases not matched to a gene. CDR1 MRHNA and CDR2 SNTAGT come from the germline V gene. This chain's CDR3 is CASSQDRANEQFF. The CDR3 DNA is TGTGCCAGCAGTCAGGACAGGGCCAATGAGCAGTTCTTC.

This chain connects TRBV9 to TRBJ2-3; 7 bases are a match to TRBD2. This CDR3 region has 16 residues. Germline trimming cut 0 bases from V and 5 bases from J; bases unmatched to any gene: 9. CDR1 SGDLS and CDR2 YYNGEE come from the germline V gene. CDR3 amino acids: CASSVDRGGPGDTQYF. For the CDR3, the DNA is TGTGCCAGCAGCGTAGATAGGGGAGGGCCGGGAGATACGCAGTATTTT.

Here the CDR3 reads CSARALFEAFF. The CDR3 bases are TGCAGTGCTAGAGCCCTGTTTGAAGCTTTCTTT. The V call is TRBV20-1, the J call TRBJ1-1, with D uncertain. Germline V CDR1 and CDR2: DFQATT, SNEGSKA (reference sequence). Trimming cost V 1 base and J 7 bases, with 7 bases left between them. The CDR3 spans 11 residues.

This rearrangement joins TRBV29-1 to TRBJ2-2; 7 bases line up with TRBD1. J lost 2 bases, V lost 7 bases, and 7 bases had no gene match. The CDR3 loop spans 14 amino acids. CDR1 SQVTM and CDR2 ANQGSEA come from the germline V gene. In nucleotides, the CDR3 is TGCAGCGGACGACGGGACAGCAACACCGGGGAGCTGTTTTTT. It specifies CSGRRDSNTGELFF.

The V and J genes are TRBV4-1 and TRBJ1-2, with 9 bases matching TRBD1. After removal of 1 base from V and 7 bases from J, the junction contained 19 bases not matched to a gene. Germline values: CDR1 MGHRA, CDR2 YSYEKL. This CDR3 comprises 19 residues. For the CDR3, the DNA is TGCGCCAGCAGCCAAGTTCGAGCCAGGACAGGGGAAGGTAGTCGTGGCTACACCTTC. Its translation: CASSQVRARTGEGSRGYTF.

The chain uses TRBV5-5 and TRBJ1-5, with 7 bases fitting TRBD1. The CDR3 is 16 amino acids. J gave up 3 bases and V 4 bases, and 10 bases lay outside the gene matches. Looked up from germline, CDR1 is SGHKS and CDR2 is YYEKEE (reference sequence). CDR3 nucleotides: TGTGCCAGCAGCCTCCTGGGACAGACTCTCAATCAGCCCCAGCATTTT. Its protein is CASSLLGQTLNQPQHF.

This clone was detected a few times. V and J are TRBV9 and TRBJ2-7, with 8 positions matching TRBD2. Per germline, CDR1 SGDLS and CDR2 YYNGEE. The V gene end was trimmed by 4 bases and the J gene end by 0 bases; junction bases not matched to a gene: 6. This CDR3 has 15 amino acids. The CDR3 DNA reads TGTGCCAGCAGCCTCCATAGCGGGGACTCCTACGAGCAGTACTTC. This gives the protein CASSLHSGDSYEQYF.

The chain is built from TRBV5-1 and TRBJ2-1; tentative D call: TRBD2 (5 bases). Germline V gives CDR1 SGHRS, CDR2 YFSETQ. V dropped 1 base and J dropped 0 bases, with 11 bases sitting between them. This CDR3 spans 16 amino acids. In nucleotides, the CDR3 is TGCGCCAGCAGCTTGAGTAGCGCTAGCTCCTACAATGAGCAGTTCTTC. Protein: CASSLSSASSYNEQFF.

The chain links TRBV7-8 to TRBJ2-3; TRBD1 matches at 11 bases. This CDR3 contains 15 residues. The V and J ends lost 5 bases and 1 base, in that order; junction bases with no gene match: 2. The germline V gene has CDR1 SGHVS and CDR2 FQNEAQ. DNA of the CDR3: TGTGCCAGCAGCCGGACAGGGGGCGGCACAGATACGCAGTATTTT. Protein: CASSRTGGGTDTQYF.